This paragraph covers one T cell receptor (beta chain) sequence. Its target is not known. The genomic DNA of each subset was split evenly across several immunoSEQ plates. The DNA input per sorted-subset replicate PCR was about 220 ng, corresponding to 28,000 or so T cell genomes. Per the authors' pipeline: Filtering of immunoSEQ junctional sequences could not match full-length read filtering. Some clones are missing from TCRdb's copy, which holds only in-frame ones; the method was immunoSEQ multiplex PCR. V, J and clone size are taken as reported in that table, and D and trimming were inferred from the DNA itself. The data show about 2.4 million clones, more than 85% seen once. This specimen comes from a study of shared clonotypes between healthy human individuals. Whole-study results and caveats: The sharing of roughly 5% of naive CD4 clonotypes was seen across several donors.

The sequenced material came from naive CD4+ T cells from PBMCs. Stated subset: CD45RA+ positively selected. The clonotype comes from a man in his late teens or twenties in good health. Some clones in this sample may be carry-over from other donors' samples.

Written as DNA, the CDR3 is TGCGCCAGCAGCGGGAAGGGACTAGCGGGAGCAGATACGCAGTATTTT. Protein product: CASSGKGLAGADTQYF. The genes are TRBV5-1 and TRBJ2-3; 14 bases match TRBD2. CDR3 size: 16 residues. V lost 4 bases to trimming and J lost 4 bases; unmatched junction nucleotides: 5. Per the germline V gene, CDR1 is SGHRS and CDR2 is YFSETQ.